This record covers a single T cell receptor (beta chain). Its specificity is not known. This CDR3 region has 14 residues. Germline-derived CDR1 and CDR2 are LNHDA and SQIVND (reference sequence). Trimming removed 6 bases from V and 8 bases from J; junction bases left unmatched: 11. This sample is drawn from a study of CD8+CD57+ T cells in acquired aplastic anemia. Study at large: Mean yield of DNA from sorted CD4+ and CD8+ cells was roughly 3.2 ug.

TCR beta VDJ and CDR3 profiling used genomic DNA as template. Each CDR3 protein gets one entry after TCRdb re-called the reads with MiXCR. The table lists about 110,000 distinct CDR3 sequences, under 60% of them singletons. Study-level points and caveats: Twenty-nine shared CD8+ CDR3s appeared highly expressed within patients' immunodominant clones.

This TCR was sampled from a human donor in good health, serving as a control. This sequence joins TRBV19 and TRBJ1-2, with 8 nucleotides matching TRBD1. Sequencing was carried out using sorted CD4+, CD8+, or CD8+CD57+ T cells (not recorded which) from PBMCs. The CDR3: CASSLRTGGLGYTF. In DNA form, the CDR3 reads TGTGCCAGTAGCCTACGAACAGGGGGATTGGGCTACACCTTC.